These 28 T cell receptor beta chains originate from one sample sequenced in a study of T-cell memory formation after mild COVID-19. Via MiXCR, TCRdb re-called the 5' RACE reads, giving one row per CDR3 protein. Of roughly 110,000 distinct CDR3 sequences in the sample, 22% were seen once. Sequenced sample: PBMCs or a T cell subset sorted from them (not recorded which). These TCRs come from a man between 18 and 29 years old who had mild COVID-19 (a few samples of this study predate the infection). Cell type and time point are not known.

The chain recombines TRBV4-1 with TRBJ2-2; a weak D match, TRBD2 (5 bases). V was pared by 11 bases and J by 1 base, with 17 bases between. The CDR3 runs to 15 residues. Germline values: CDR1 MGHRA, CDR2 YSYEKL. For the CDR3, the DNA is TGCGCCTCCCAGGAGGAGGAGTTGAACACCGGGGAGCTGTTTTTT. It yields the protein CASQEEELNTGELFF.

The chain uses TRBV5-4 and TRBJ2-7; 9 bases match TRBD2. Germline-derived CDR1 and CDR2 are SGHNT and YYREEE (reference sequence). V lost 0 bases to trimming and J lost 6 bases; unmatched junction nucleotides: 4. This CDR3 has 14 residues. The DNA of the CDR3 is TGTGCCAGCAGCTTGGGGGGACTAGCTTCCGAGCAGTACTTC. Translating gives CASSLGGLASEQYF.

The chain links TRBV12-3 or TRBV12-4 to TRBJ1-2; 8 bases are shared with TRBD1. Trimming removed 1 base from V and 8 bases from J; junction bases left unmatched: 6. The CDR3 length is 14 residues. The CDR3 reads CASSLGTGWSGYTF. DNA of the CDR3: TGTGCCAGCAGTTTAGGGACAGGGTGGAGCGGCTACACCTTC.

This clonotype occurred a few times. The chain combines TRBV5-1 with TRBJ2-7; 10 bases align to TRBD1. J gave up 5 bases and V 4 bases, and 3 bases lay outside the gene matches. The V gene's germline CDR1 is SGHRS and CDR2 YFSETQ. The CDR3 totals 13 residues. This chain's CDR3 is CASSRDRGHEQYV. CDR3 nucleotide sequence: TGCGCCAGCAGCCGGGACAGGGGCCACGAGCAGTACGTC.

The chain uses TRBV11-2 and TRBJ2-5; D remains unclear. CDR3 length: 13 residues. Germline V gene data show CDR1 as SGHAT and CDR2 as FQNNGV. Trimming removed 9 bases at V and 3 bases at J, with 14 bases between. As DNA, the CDR3 is TGTGCCAGTCATACATTCCAGGAAGAGACCCAGTACTTC. This sequence encodes CASHTFQEETQYF.

V usage is TRBV2 and J usage is TRBJ2-1; 12 bases fit TRBD2. The CDR3 has 15 amino acids. V lost 4 bases to trimming and J lost 10 bases; unmatched junction nucleotides: 8. Germline V gives CDR1 SNHLY, CDR2 FYNNEI. The CDR3 loop reads CASSGASGGAGEQFF. DNA of the CDR3: TGTGCCAGCAGTGGAGCTAGCGGGGGGGCGGGAGAGCAGTTCTTC. The whole variable domain, remainder taken from reference TRBV2 and TRBJ2-1, is EPEVTQTPSHQVTQMGQEVILRCVPISNHLYFYWYRQILGQKVEFLVSFYNNEISEKSEIFDDQFSVERPDGSNFTLKIRSTKLEDSAMYFCASSGASGGAGEQFFGPGTRLTVL.

V is TRBV19 and J is TRBJ1-5, with 7 bases lining up with TRBD1. V dropped 3 bases and J dropped 7; count of bases not matched to a gene: 12. The CDR3 runs 16 residues. Germline CDR1 is LNHDA and CDR2 is SQIVND (reference sequence). CDR3: CASSMFRGGSGQPQHF. The CDR3 region has the DNA TGTGCCAGTAGTATGTTTCGAGGGGGCTCGGGGCAGCCCCAGCATTTT. Full variable domain (outside the CDR3, taken from reference TRBV19 and TRBJ1-5): DGGITQSPKYLFRKEGQNVTLSCEQNLNHDAMYWYRQDPGQGLRLIYYSQIVNDFQKGDIAEGYSVSREKKESFPLTVTSAQKNPTAFYLCASSMFRGGSGQPQHFGDGTRLSIL.

This clonotype was counted only a few times. V is TRBV6-2 or TRBV6-3 and J is TRBJ1-4; D remains unclear. Per the germline V gene, CDR1 is MNHEY and CDR2 is SVGEGT. The V and J ends lost 6 bases and 1 base respectively, with 3 bases between them. There are 12 residues in the CDR3. CDR3 residues: CASRRTNEKLFF. Written as DNA, the CDR3 is TGTGCCAGCAGACGAACTAATGAAAAACTGTTTTTT.

This clonotype was seen only a few times. V gene TRBV29-1 combines with J gene TRBJ2-2, with D hard to call. Deletions cut 4 bases from V and 5 bases from J, with 8 bases between. The CDR3 totals 12 residues. CDR1 and CDR2 from the germline V gene are SQVTM and ANQGSEA. CDR3 DNA: TGCAGCGTTGTGGTGGAGACCGGGGAGCTGTTTTTT. Protein: CSVVVETGELFF.

The genes are TRBV2 and TRBJ2-7; D is ambiguous. Deletions cut 4 bases from V and 5 bases from J, with 6 bases between. Germline V gene data show CDR1 as SNHLY and CDR2 as FYNNEI. CDR3 length: 11 residues. CDR3 in amino acids: CASSVGNEQYF. Written as DNA, the CDR3 is TGTGCCAGCAGTGTTGGAAACGAGCAGTACTTC.

This chain joins TRBV20-1 and TRBJ2-3; D is unresolved. There are 16 residues in the CDR3. Germline V lookup: CDR1 DFQATT, CDR2 SNEGSKA (reference sequence). The germline V and J ends were trimmed by 0 bases and 0 bases, with 13 bases remaining between them. The CDR3 here is CSAREGSTFSTDTQYF. The CDR3 DNA sequence: TGCAGTGCTAGAGAGGGGTCAACATTTAGCACAGATACGCAGTATTTT.

The gene calls are TRBV21-1 and TRBJ1-5; the D segment call TRBD1 is taken from the table without a DNA check. TRBV21-1 is a pseudogene locus. There are 15 residues in the CDR3. The CDR3 region is CASTPRKNSNQPQHF. DNA for the CDR3: TGTGCCAGCACCCCTCGGAAAAATAGCAATCAGCCCCAGCATTTT.

The chain uses TRBV4-1 and TRBJ1-2; D may be TRBD1 (6 bases). Trimming shortened V by 4 bases and J by 8 bases, and 17 bases separated the two germline ends. CDR3 length equals 14 residues. Per the germline V gene, CDR1 is MGHRA and CDR2 is YSYEKL. The CDR3 DNA sequence: TGCGCCAGCAGCCCCATAGAAGGGGGACACGGCTACACCTTC. This gives the protein CASSPIEGGHGYTF.

There are many counts of this clonotype. The rearrangement uses TRBV25-1 and TRBJ2-5; tentatively, D is TRBD2 (6 bases). The CDR3 is made up of 14 amino acids. The germline gives CDR1 MGHDK, CDR2 SYGVNS. V lost 9 bases and J 2 bases, leaving 16 bases between the germline ends. Written as DNA, the CDR3 is TGTGCCAGAGGGAAGCGGCTAGCGCAAGAGACCCAGTACTTC. Translation: CARGKRLAQETQYF. The entire variable domain, with the rest obtained from reference TRBV25-1 and TRBJ2-5, is as follows: EADIYQTPRYLVIGTGKKITLECSQTMGHDKMYWYQQDPGMELHLIHYSYGVNSTEKGDLSSESTVSRIRTEHFPLTLESARPSHTSQYLCARGKRLAQETQYFGPGTRLLVL.

This clonotype has just a few counts. The chain combines TRBV7-3 with TRBJ2-5; a weak D match, TRBD2 (6 bases). The CDR3 runs to 15 residues. CDR1 and CDR2 (germline): SGHTA, FQGTGA. Trimming pared 0 bases from V and 1 base from J, leaving 9 bases between. The CDR3, as DNA: TGTGCCAGCAGCTTAACTAGCGGAACCCAAGAGACCCAGTACTTC. This codes for CASSLTSGTQETQYF.

This clonotype was detected ten times or more. The chain couples TRBV4-3 to TRBJ2-1, with 9 bases that match TRBD2. With V trimmed by 0 bases and J by 3 bases, 6 bases remained unmatched. From germline, CDR1 is LGHNA and CDR2 YSLEER. The CDR3 totals 17 residues. Here the CDR3 reads CASSQDGRGGVYNEQFF. CDR3 nucleotides: TGCGCCAGCAGCCAAGATGGGCGGGGGGGCGTCTACAATGAGCAGTTCTTC.

The chain joins TRBV11-2 to TRBJ1-6, with D hard to call. The V gene lost 2 bases and the J gene lost 7 bases, with 27 bases spanning the gap. CDR3 length: 20 amino acids. Germline lookup yields CDR1 SGHAT and CDR2 FQNNGV. DNA for the CDR3: TGTGCCAGCAGCTTACCCCCTTCCCGGACCATGGAAGGATGGAATTCACCCCTCCACTTT. Protein product: CASSLPPSRTMEGWNSPLHF.

The chain uses TRBV9 and TRBJ2-6; D remains ambiguous. Germline V gene sequence: CDR1 SGDLS, CDR2 YYNGEE. The CDR3 spans 15 residues. With 2 bases removed from V and 4 bases from J, the gap between germline ends came to 10 bases. CDR3 loop: CASSVLGHGANVLTF. CDR3 bases: TGTGCCAGCAGCGTTCTAGGGCACGGGGCCAACGTCCTGACTTTC.

This clonotype was recorded a few times. The V gene is TRBV27, the J gene TRBJ1-6; maybe TRBD1 (6 bases). This CDR3 is 13 amino acids long. CDR1 and CDR2 from the germline V gene are MNHEY and SMNVEV (reference sequence). The V and J ends lost 5 bases and 11 bases respectively, with 13 bases between them. For the CDR3, the DNA is TGTGCCAGCAGTACCTACAGGGATGCACCCCTCCACTTT. Translating gives CASSTYRDAPLHF.

The genes are TRBV28 and TRBJ2-2, with TRBD1 matching 7 bases. The CDR3 loop spans 14 amino acids. Germline CDR1 is MDHEN and CDR2 is SYDVKM. V lost 7 bases and J lost 7; bases outside the gene matches: 9. DNA of the CDR3: TGTGCCAGCAAGGGACAGCCTTCCGTCGGGGAGCTGTTTTTT. Translating gives CASKGQPSVGELFF.

V usage is TRBV7-9 and J usage is TRBJ1-2; D unclear. From germline, CDR1 is SEHNR and CDR2 FQNEAQ (reference sequence). Trimming stripped 5 bases from V and 6 bases from J, with 7 bases between. CDR3 size: 11 residues. The CDR3 DNA follows: TGTGCCAGCAGCCAAATTAATGGCTACACCTTC. Translated, it gives CASSQINGYTF.

The chain is built from TRBV28 and TRBJ1-2; TRBD1 might be the D (5 bases). Trimming stripped 3 bases from V and 9 bases from J, with 23 bases between. The germline CDR1 and CDR2 sequences are MDHEN and SYDVKM. CDR3 length: 16 amino acids. CDR3 nucleotide sequence: TGTGCCAGCAGTTTCGTCTCTGTGGGGCCTACGGTGAGCTACACCTTC. Its protein is CASSFVSVGPTVSYTF.

This clonotype was seen at least ten times. This CDR3 is CASSLVSRLGGKNIQYF. The CDR3 nucleotides are TGCGCCAGCAGCTTGGTCAGTAGGCTGGGAGGCAAAAACATTCAGTACTTC. This rearrangement joins TRBV5-1 to TRBJ2-4; tentative D call: TRBD2 (6 bases). Germline V gene lookup returns CDR1 SGHRS and CDR2 YFSETQ. The CDR3 consists of 17 residues. V was trimmed by 0 bases and J by 3 bases, leaving 16 bases between them.

V usage is TRBV11-2 and J usage is TRBJ2-5, with 8 nucleotides matching TRBD2. The CDR3 is 13 residues long. Germline CDR1 reads SGHAT; CDR2 reads FQNNGV. Losses at the gene ends were 5 bases for V and 13 bases for J; bases not matched to a gene: 12. The CDR3 region is CASSPRTSPNRYF. CDR3 coding DNA: TGTGCCAGCAGCCCGCGGACTAGCCCTAATAGGTACTTC. Full variable domain (rest looked up from reference TRBV11-2 and TRBJ2-5): EAGVAQSPRYKIIEKRQSVAFWCNPISGHATLYWYQQILGQGPKLLIQFQNNGVVDDSQLPKDRFSAERLKGVDSTLKIQPAKLEDSAVYLCASSPRTSPNRYFGPGTRLLVL.

This clonotype was observed a few times. The chain joins TRBV5-5 to TRBJ1-1; TRBD1 matches at 10 bases. The CDR3 has 14 residues. The germline V gene has CDR1 SGHKS and CDR2 YYEKEE (reference sequence). V shed 4 bases, J shed 1 base, and the junction held 1 base outside the gene matches. In DNA form, the CDR3 reads TGTGCCAGCAGCGGGGACAGGGGGAACACTGAAGCTTTCTTT. It codes for CASSGDRGNTEAFF.

The chain recombines TRBV6-2 or TRBV6-3 with TRBJ2-7; D ambiguous. CDR1 is MNHEY and CDR2 is SVGEGT in the germline V gene. V was cut by 10 bases and J by 6 bases, with 13 bases left in between. CDR3 size: 11 residues. The CDR3 DNA sequence: TGTGCCAATCCTCGGGTTTCCGAGCAGTACGTC. Translation: CANPRVSEQYV.

This clonotype was observed a few times. The chain carries TRBV12-3 or TRBV12-4 and TRBJ2-1; D not certain. V was cut by 6 bases and J by 9 bases, with 12 bases left in between. The CDR3 spans 12 residues. The CDR3 DNA reads TGTGCCAGCAGCCCGAACACCGTTGAGCAGTTCTTC. Its protein product is CASSPNTVEQFF.

The chain employs TRBV5-6 and TRBJ1-1; D might be TRBD1 (5 bases). This CDR3 spans 12 amino acids. V was trimmed by 2 bases and J by 11 bases, leaving 13 bases between them. Germline V lookup: CDR1 SGHDT, CDR2 YYEEEE. The CDR3 reads CASSFTTGGAFF. DNA for the CDR3: TGTGCCAGCAGCTTTACAACAGGAGGGGCTTTCTTT. Full variable domain (rest looked up from reference TRBV5-6 and TRBJ1-1): DAGVTQSPTHLIKTRGQQVTLRCSPKSGHDTVSWYQQALGQGPQFIFQYYEEEERQRGNFPDRFSGHQFPNYSSELNVNALLLGDSALYLCASSFTTGGAFFGQGTRLTVV.